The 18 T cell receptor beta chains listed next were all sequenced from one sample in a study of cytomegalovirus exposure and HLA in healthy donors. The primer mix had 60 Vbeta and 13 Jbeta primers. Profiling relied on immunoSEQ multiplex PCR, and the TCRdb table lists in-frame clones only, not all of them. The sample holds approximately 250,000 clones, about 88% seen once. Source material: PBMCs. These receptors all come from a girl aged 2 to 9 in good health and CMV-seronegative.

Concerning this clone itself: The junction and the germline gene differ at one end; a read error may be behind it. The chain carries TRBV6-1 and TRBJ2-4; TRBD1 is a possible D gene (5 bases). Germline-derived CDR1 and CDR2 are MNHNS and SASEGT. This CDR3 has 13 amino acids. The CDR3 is CASSEWGGVIRYF. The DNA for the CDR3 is TGTGCCAGCAGTGAATGGGGCGGCGTTATTCGGTACTTC.

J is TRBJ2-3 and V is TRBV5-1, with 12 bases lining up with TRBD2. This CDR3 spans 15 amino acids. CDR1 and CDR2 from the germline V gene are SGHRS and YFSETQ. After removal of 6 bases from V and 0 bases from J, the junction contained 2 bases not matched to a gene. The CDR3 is CASKGTSGSTDTQYF. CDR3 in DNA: TGCGCCAGCAAGGGGACTAGCGGGAGCACAGATACGCAGTATTTT.

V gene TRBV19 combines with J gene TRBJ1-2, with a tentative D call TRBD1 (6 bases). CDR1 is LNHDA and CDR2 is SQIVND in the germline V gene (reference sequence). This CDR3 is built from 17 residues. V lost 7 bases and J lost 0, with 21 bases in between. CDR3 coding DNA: TGTGCCAGTACCCCTACAGGGCGGGTTGGGGCTAACTATGGCTACACCTTC. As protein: CASTPTGRVGANYGYTF.

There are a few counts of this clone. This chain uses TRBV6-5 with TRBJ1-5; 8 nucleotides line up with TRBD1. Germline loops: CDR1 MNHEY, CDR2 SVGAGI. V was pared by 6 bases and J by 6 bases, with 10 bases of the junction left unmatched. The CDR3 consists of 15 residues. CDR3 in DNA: TGTGCCAGCAGCTCCACAGGGGGAAGGGTTCAGCCCCAGCATTTT. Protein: CASSSTGGRVQPQHF.

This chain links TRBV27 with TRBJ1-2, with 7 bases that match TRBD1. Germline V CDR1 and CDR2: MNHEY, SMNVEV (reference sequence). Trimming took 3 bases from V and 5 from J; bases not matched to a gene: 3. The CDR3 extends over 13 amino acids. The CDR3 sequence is CASSFLTGYGYTF. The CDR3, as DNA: TGTGCCAGCAGTTTCCTGACAGGGTATGGCTACACCTTC.

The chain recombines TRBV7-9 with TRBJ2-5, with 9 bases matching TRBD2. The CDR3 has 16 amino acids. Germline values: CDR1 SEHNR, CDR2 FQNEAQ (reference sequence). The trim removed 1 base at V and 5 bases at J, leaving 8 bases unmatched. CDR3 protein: CASSLVSLAGRETQYF. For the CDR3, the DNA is TGTGCCAGCAGCTTAGTATCGCTAGCGGGACGGGAGACCCAGTACTTC.

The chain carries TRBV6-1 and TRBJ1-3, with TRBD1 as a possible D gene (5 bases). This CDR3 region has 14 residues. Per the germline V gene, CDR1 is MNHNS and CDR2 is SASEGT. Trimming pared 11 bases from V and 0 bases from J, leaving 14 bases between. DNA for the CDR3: TGTGCCGGATCTACAGGCCGCTCTGGAAACACCATATATTTT. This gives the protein CAGSTGRSGNTIYF.

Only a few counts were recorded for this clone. CDR3 loop: CASSEAKGFYGYTF. CDR3 sequence (DNA): TGTGCCAGCAGTGAAGCTAAGGGGTTCTATGGCTACACCTTC. The V call is TRBV6-1, the J call TRBJ1-2, with TRBD1 as a possible D gene (5 bases). The CDR3 contains 14 residues. Trimming pared 0 bases from V and 4 bases from J, leaving 9 bases between. Germline CDR1 is MNHNS and CDR2 is SASEGT.

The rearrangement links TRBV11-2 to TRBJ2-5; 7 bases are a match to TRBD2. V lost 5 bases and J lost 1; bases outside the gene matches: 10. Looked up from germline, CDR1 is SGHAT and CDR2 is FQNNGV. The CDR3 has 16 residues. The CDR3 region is CASSPNIRLAQETQYF. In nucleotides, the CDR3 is TGTGCCAGCAGCCCAAACATACGACTAGCCCAAGAGACCCAGTACTTC.

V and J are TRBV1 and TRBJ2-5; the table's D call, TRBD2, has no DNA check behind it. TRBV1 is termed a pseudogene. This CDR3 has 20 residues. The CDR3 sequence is CTSSQYRAPGGALGQETQYF. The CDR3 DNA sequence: TGCACCAGCAGCCAATACCGGGCCCCCGGGGGAGCCTTAGGGCAAGAGACCCAGTACTTC.

CDR3 DNA sequence: TGTGCCAGCAGCAACACACCGCCTGGTGAAAAACTGTTTTTT. It encodes CASSNTPPGEKLFF. The chain has TRBV7-9 and TRBJ1-4; D is unresolved. CDR1 and CDR2 (germline): SEHNR, FQNEAQ (reference sequence). The CDR3 totals 14 residues. Trimming removed 5 bases from V and 7 bases from J, with 14 bases in between.

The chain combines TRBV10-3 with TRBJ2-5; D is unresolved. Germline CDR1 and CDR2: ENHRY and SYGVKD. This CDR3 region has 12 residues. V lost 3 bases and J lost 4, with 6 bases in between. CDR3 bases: TGTGCCATCAGTGAAGCGTTAGAGACCCAGTACTTC. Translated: CAISEALETQYF.

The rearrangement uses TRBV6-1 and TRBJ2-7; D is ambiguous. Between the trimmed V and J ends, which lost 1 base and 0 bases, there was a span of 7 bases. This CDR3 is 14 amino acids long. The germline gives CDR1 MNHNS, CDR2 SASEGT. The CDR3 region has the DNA TGTGCCAGCAGTGAAGATAGCAGCTCCTACGAGCAGTACTTC. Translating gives CASSEDSSSYEQYF.

CDR3 bases: TGTGCCAGCAGTTTTGGAGCGGGGGCTGCCTACGAGCAGTACTTC. Protein: CASSFGAGAAYEQYF. The genes are TRBV27 and TRBJ2-7; TRBD2 matches at 8 bases. J gave up 2 bases and V 3 bases, and 6 bases lay outside the gene matches. The germline V gene encodes CDR1 MNHEY and CDR2 SMNVEV (reference sequence). The CDR3 extends over 15 amino acids.

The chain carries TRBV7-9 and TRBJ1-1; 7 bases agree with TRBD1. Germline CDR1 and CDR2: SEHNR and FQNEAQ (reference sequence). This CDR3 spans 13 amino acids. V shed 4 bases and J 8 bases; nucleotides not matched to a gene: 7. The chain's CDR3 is CASSSAKGQEAFF. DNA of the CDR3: TGTGCCAGCAGCTCTGCAAAGGGACAGGAAGCTTTCTTT.

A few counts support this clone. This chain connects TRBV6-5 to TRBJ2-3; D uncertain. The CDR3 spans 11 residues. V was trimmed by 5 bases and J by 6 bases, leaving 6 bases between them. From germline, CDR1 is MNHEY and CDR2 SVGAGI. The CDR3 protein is CASSVGDTQYF. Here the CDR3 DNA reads TGTGCCAGCAGTGTCGGGGATACGCAGTATTTT.

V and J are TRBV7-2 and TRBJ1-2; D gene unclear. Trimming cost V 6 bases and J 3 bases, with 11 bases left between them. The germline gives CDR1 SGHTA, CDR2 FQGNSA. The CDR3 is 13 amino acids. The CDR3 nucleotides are TGTGCCAGCAGAATGGTCGGGGACTATGGCTACACCTTC. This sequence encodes CASRMVGDYGYTF. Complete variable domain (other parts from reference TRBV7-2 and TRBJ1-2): GAGVSQSPSNKVTEKGKDVELRCDPISGHTALYWYRQSLGQGLEFLIYFQGNSAPDKSGLPSDRFSAERTGGSVSTLTIQRTQQEDSAVYLCASRMVGDYGYTFGSGTRLTVV.

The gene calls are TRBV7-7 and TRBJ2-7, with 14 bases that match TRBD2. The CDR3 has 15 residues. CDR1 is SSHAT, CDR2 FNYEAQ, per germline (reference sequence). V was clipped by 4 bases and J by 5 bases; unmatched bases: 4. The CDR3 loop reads CASSSGLAGGHEQYF. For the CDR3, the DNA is TGTGCCAGCAGCTCCGGACTAGCGGGGGGCCACGAGCAGTACTTC.